This T cell receptor beta chain was profiled in a study of identical twins. CDR1 SGHRS and CDR2 YFSETQ come from the germline V gene. The length of the CDR3 is 16 residues. With V trimmed by 0 bases and J by 2 bases, 6 bases remained unmatched. A universal primer site arose from template switching, and cDNA bore unique molecular identifiers. MiXCR, run by TCRdb on the 5' RACE reads, gives a single entry per CDR3 protein. The sample holds 600,000 to 700,000 distinct CDR3 sequences; 21% are singletons and the top ten take more than 4%. A further study also used this sample, focusing on T cells expressing NK-cell markers.

The chain combines TRBV5-1 with TRBJ2-3; 7 nucleotides match TRBD2. This clonotype was obtained from a woman aged 18-29 years in good health. The sequenced sample was PBMCs. CDR3 DNA sequence: TGCGCCAGCAGCTTGGCCTCTAGCGGTTACACAGATACGCAGTATTTT. Residues: CASSLASSGYTDTQYF.